This entry describes one TCR beta chain. This specimen belongs to a study of blood T cells in healthy people across ages. This CDR3 contains 14 residues. Trimming pared 2 bases from V and 5 bases from J, leaving 13 bases between. Germline-derived CDR1 and CDR2 are SGDLS and YYNGEE. Alongside a J-beta primer mix, a sample-barcoded 5' primer served in a second PCR lasting roughly 7 to 11 cycles. TCRdb re-called the 5' RACE reads with MiXCR, one entry per CDR3 protein. The sample lists approximately 1,700,000 distinct CDR3 sequences; roughly two fifths were seen once. This clonotype was sampled from a human donor in good health. Source material: blood. The V and J genes are TRBV9 and TRBJ1-1; D is ambiguous. The chain's CDR3 is CASSVQSLGTEAFF. The CDR3 bases are TGTGCCAGCAGCGTTCAGAGCCTGGGGACTGAAGCTTTCTTT.